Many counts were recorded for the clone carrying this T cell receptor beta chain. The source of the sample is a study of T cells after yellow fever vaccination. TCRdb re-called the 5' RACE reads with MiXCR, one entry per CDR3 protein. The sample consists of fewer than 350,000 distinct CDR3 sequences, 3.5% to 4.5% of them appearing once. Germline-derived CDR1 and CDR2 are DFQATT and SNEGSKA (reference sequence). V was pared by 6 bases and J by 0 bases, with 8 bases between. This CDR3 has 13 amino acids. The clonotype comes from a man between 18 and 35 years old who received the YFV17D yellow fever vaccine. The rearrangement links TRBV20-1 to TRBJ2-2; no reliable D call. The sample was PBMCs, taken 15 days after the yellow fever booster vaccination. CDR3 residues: CSADGPNTGELFF. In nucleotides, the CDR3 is TGCAGTGCGGACGGTCCGAACACCGGGGAGCTGTTTTTT.